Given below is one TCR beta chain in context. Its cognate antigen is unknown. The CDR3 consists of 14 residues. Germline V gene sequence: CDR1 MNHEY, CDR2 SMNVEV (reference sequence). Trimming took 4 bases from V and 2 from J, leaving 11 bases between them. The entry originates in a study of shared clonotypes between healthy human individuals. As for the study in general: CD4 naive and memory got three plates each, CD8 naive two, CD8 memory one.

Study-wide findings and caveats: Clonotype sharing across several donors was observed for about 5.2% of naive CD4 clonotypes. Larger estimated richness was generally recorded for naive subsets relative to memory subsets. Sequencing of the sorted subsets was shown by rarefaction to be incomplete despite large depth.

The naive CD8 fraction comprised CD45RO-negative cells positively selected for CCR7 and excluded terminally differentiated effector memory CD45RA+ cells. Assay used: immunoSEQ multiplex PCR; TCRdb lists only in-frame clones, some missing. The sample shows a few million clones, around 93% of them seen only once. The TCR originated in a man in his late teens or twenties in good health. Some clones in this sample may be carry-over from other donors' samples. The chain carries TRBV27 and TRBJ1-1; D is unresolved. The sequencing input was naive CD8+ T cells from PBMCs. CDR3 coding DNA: TGTGCCAGCAGTTATGCAGGCCCCAACACTGAAGCTTTCTTT. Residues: CASSYAGPNTEAFF.